Below are 16 T cell receptor beta chains sequenced from a single sample in a study of T cells in Graves' hyperthyroidism and ophthalmopathy. What was amplified from RNA transcripts were TCR beta CDR3 regions. The HTBI primer set drove a first-round RT-PCR of the TCR CDR3. TCRdb used MiXCR to reprocess the multiplex PCR reads, holding one entry per CDR3 protein. This table holds 200,000 to 250,000 distinct CDR3 sequences, 18% found once. The sample comprised blood. The receptors derive from a man aged 40-49 years with Graves' hyperthyroidism.

A remark on this clonotype: A much larger clone lies a single base off, so this may be a read error. This sequence joins TRBV6-4 and TRBJ2-5, with D perhaps matching TRBD1 (5 bases). CDR3 size: 12 residues. V was pared by 4 bases and J by 5 bases, with 8 bases between. CDR1 and CDR2 (germline): MRHNA, SNTAGT. CDR3 amino acids: CASSAGWETQYF. The CDR3 nucleotides read TGTGCCAGCAGTGCAGGGTGGGAGACCCAGTACTTC.

This clonotype was picked up many times. The chain combines TRBV7-8 with TRBJ2-1, with TRBD2 matching over 12 bases. Per germline, CDR1 SGHVS and CDR2 FQNEAQ. The V and J ends lost 5 bases and 7 bases, in that order; junction bases with no gene match: 6. This CDR3 contains 15 residues. CDR3 sequence reads: CASSPTSGSPNEQFF. The CDR3 DNA sequence: TGTGCCAGCAGCCCGACTAGCGGGAGCCCTAATGAGCAGTTCTTC. Full variable domain (rest looked up from reference TRBV7-8 and TRBJ2-1): GAGVSQSPRYKVAKRGQDVALRCDPISGHVSLFWYQQALGQGPEFLTYFQNEAQLDKSGLPSDRFFAERPEGSVSTLKIQRTQQEDSAVYLCASSPTSGSPNEQFFGPGTRLTVL.

There are many counts of this clonotype. This chain links TRBV7-3 with TRBJ2-2; TRBD1 aligns across 7 bases. The V segment lost 5 bases and the J segment 4 bases; nucleotides outside the gene matches: 4. This CDR3 contains 14 residues. The germline V gene has CDR1 SGHTA and CDR2 FQGTGA. CDR3 protein: CASSPHRGTGELFF. The DNA for the CDR3 is TGTGCCAGCAGCCCCCACAGGGGCACCGGGGAGCTGTTTTTT.

This clonotype is medium-sized. The rearrangement joins TRBV20-1 to TRBJ2-7; tentatively, D is TRBD1 (6 bases). Germline CDR1 reads DFQATT; CDR2 reads SNEGSKA (reference sequence). The CDR3 has 16 residues. Trimming took 3 bases from V and 2 from J, leaving 20 bases between them. The DNA of the CDR3 is TGCAGTGCTAGGAAGACAGGAACGATAAACCCCTACGAGCAGTACTTC. Protein: CSARKTGTINPYEQYF.

This clonotype was observed many times. The chain is built from TRBV6-2 or TRBV6-3 and TRBJ2-7; TRBD1 might be the D (5 bases). This CDR3 region has 13 residues. Trimming cost V 6 bases and J 6 bases, with 15 bases left between them. CDR1 is MNHEY and CDR2 is SVGEGT in the germline V gene. In DNA, the CDR3 is TGTGCCAGCAGCGCCTCCAGGGTGGCCGAGCAGTACTTC. It yields the protein CASSASRVAEQYF.

This clonotype was recorded many times. The chain couples TRBV28 to TRBJ2-7; D call uncertain. V dropped 4 bases and J dropped 1 base, with 5 bases sitting between them. CDR1 is MDHEN, CDR2 SYDVKM, per germline. CDR3 size: 12 residues. The CDR3 sequence is CASSSLSYEQYF. DNA for the CDR3: TGTGCCAGCAGTTCGTTATCCTACGAGCAGTACTTC.

This CDR3 is CATSDLRSSYNEQFF. Written as DNA, the CDR3 is TGTGCCACCAGTGATTTAAGGAGCTCCTACAATGAGCAGTTCTTC. The chain has TRBV24-1 and TRBJ2-1; no reliable D call. The V gene's germline CDR1 is KGHDR and CDR2 SFDVKD. The germline V and J ends were trimmed by 1 base and 0 bases, with 6 bases remaining between them. The CDR3 extends over 15 amino acids.

This clonotype has a count of ten or more. The CDR3 here is CASSPQGTNEKLFF. CDR3 in DNA: TGCGCCAGCAGCCCCCAGGGAACTAATGAAAAACTGTTTTTT. The chain links TRBV5-1 to TRBJ1-4; tentative D call: TRBD1 (5 bases). The germline CDR1 and CDR2 sequences are SGHRS and YFSETQ. V lost 4 bases, J lost 1 base, and 8 bases lay in between. The CDR3 has 14 residues.

This clonotype was detected only a few times. The chain carries TRBV28 and TRBJ2-2; 10 nucleotides line up with TRBD1. Losses at the gene ends were 6 bases for V and 5 bases for J; bases not matched to a gene: 21. Germline loops: CDR1 MDHEN, CDR2 SYDVKM. CDR3 length: 20 amino acids. The DNA of the CDR3 is TGTGCCAGCAGCTTTATCCCATACAGGGACAGGGGAGGGCATACCGGGGAGCTGTTTTTT. It yields the protein CASSFIPYRDRGGHTGELFF.

This clonotype was counted ten times or more. The J gene is TRBJ2-1, the V gene TRBV28; 7 positions agree with TRBD1. In germline, CDR1 is MDHEN, CDR2 SYDVKM. The CDR3 spans 15 residues. The trim removed 7 bases at V and 2 bases at J, leaving 8 bases unmatched. CDR3 residues: CASTDNRGPYNEQFF. The CDR3 DNA follows: TGTGCCAGCACAGATAACAGGGGCCCCTACAATGAGCAGTTCTTC.

This clonotype appeared a few times. The chain is built from TRBV9 and TRBJ1-6; TRBD1 might be the D (6 bases). Germline CDR1 SGDLS, CDR2 YYNGEE. V dropped 6 bases and J dropped 10 bases, with 17 bases sitting between them. This CDR3 contains 14 residues. The CDR3 protein is CASTRGAPPSPLHF. In nucleotides, the CDR3 is TGTGCCAGCACCCGGGGGGCCCCTCCATCACCCCTCCACTTT.

This clonotype was recorded a few times. One end of the junction fails to match germline, which may point to a read error. The chain combines TRBV6-4 with TRBJ2-2, with TRBD1 matching over 7 bases. Germline assignment: CDR1 MRHNA and CDR2 SNTAGT. This CDR3 comprises 18 residues. The CDR3 DNA is TGTGCCAACAGTGACTCAATCCTCAGACAGGGTGGAACCGGGGAGCTGTTTTTT. Translating gives CANSDSILRQGGTGELFF.

The sample holds a few counts of this clonotype. At one end, the junction sequence differs from germline, possibly due to a read error. The rearrangement uses TRBV7-7 and TRBJ2-5; D ambiguous. Germline lookup yields CDR1 SSHAT and CDR2 FNYEAQ (reference sequence). This CDR3 is built from 13 residues. DNA of the CDR3: TGTGCTAGCAGTCCCACATGGGAAGAGACCCAGTACTTC. Its protein product is CASSPTWEETQYF.

At least ten counts were recorded for this clonotype. The chain carries TRBV6-1 and TRBJ2-2; TRBD1 aligns across 7 bases. Germline V gene sequence: CDR1 MNHNS, CDR2 SASEGT. This CDR3 contains 14 residues. V dropped 5 bases and J dropped 4; count of bases not matched to a gene: 4. The CDR3 DNA is TGTGCCAGCAGTTTGGGACAGAGCACCGGGGAGCTGTTTTTT. This gives the protein CASSLGQSTGELFF.

This clonotype came up many times. The chain links TRBV7-9 to TRBJ2-1; 10 bases map to TRBD2. CDR3 length: 15 amino acids. J lost 4 bases, V lost 5 bases, and 5 bases had no gene match. The germline gives CDR1 SEHNR, CDR2 FQNEAQ (reference sequence). CDR3: CASSPGLADYNEQFF. As DNA, the CDR3 is TGTGCCAGCAGCCCCGGACTAGCGGATTACAATGAGCAGTTCTTC.

This clonotype has a count of ten or more. The J gene is TRBJ2-1, the V gene TRBV18, with unresolved D. CDR1 and CDR2 (germline): KGHSH, LQKENI. The CDR3 runs 13 residues. The ends were cut back, 1 base at V and 7 bases at J, with 8 bases in the middle. CDR3 in DNA: TGTGCCAGCTCACCACGTGCTGGGAATGAGCAGTTCTTC. Its protein is CASSPRAGNEQFF.